A single sample is the source of the 12 T cell receptor beta chains below, sequenced in a study of spatial heterogeneity in lung cancer. Time point of the sample: blood at routine non-recurrence follow-up after resection. Unsorted samples of tumor, nontumor lung or frozen PBMC had their whole RNA sequenced. TCRdb used MiXCR to reprocess the 5' RACE reads, holding one entry per CDR3 protein. The sample has about 120,000 distinct CDR3 sequences, 10% to 15% seen once. Source: PBMCs, taken at follow-up. These receptors were taken from a male donor with early-stage non-small cell lung cancer.

The chain carries TRBV6-1 and TRBJ2-1; 9 bases agree with TRBD1. Germline-derived CDR1 and CDR2 are MNHNS and SASEGT. The CDR3 spans 12 residues. The V and J ends lost 11 bases and 6 bases, in that order; junction bases with no gene match: 5. CDR3 nucleotide sequence: TGTGCCTCCCGACAGGGGGGCAATGAGCAGTTCTTC. Amino acids: CASRQGGNEQFF.

The CDR3 spells CASSLTSGGPSSYNEQFF. DNA for the CDR3: TGTGCCAGCAGTTTAACTAGCGGGGGCCCGAGCTCCTACAATGAGCAGTTCTTC. This chain connects TRBV6-5 to TRBJ2-1; 11 bases map to TRBD2. CDR3 length: 18 amino acids. With V trimmed by 4 bases and J by 0 bases, 8 bases remained unmatched. Germline V gene data show CDR1 as MNHEY and CDR2 as SVGAGI.

The V gene is TRBV5-4, the J gene TRBJ2-1; TRBD2 might be the D (6 bases). Germline V CDR1 and CDR2: SGHNT, YYREEE (reference sequence). Trimming removed 4 bases at V and 1 base at J, with 12 bases between. The CDR3 totals 15 residues. CDR3 in DNA: TGTGCCAGCAGCCCCGGGACTTCGTCCTACAATGAGCAGTTCTTC. It translates to CASSPGTSSYNEQFF.

This clonotype was seen repeatedly, ten times or more. The chain couples TRBV4-1 to TRBJ1-2; maybe TRBD1 (5 bases). Germline V gene data show CDR1 as MGHRA and CDR2 as YSYEKL. The V end was cut by 0 bases, the J end by 0 bases, with 14 bases between. The CDR3 contains 17 residues. This chain's CDR3 is CASSQEGARGTNYGYTF. The CDR3 bases are TGCGCCAGCAGCCAAGAAGGCGCCCGGGGGACTAACTATGGCTACACCTTC.

The chain links TRBV10-3 to TRBJ2-1, with TRBD1 matching 7 bases. Trimming at V came to 3 bases and at J to 7 bases, leaving 9 bases not matched to a gene. The germline gives CDR1 ENHRY, CDR2 SYGVKD. This CDR3 has 15 residues. This CDR3 is CAISDRSAQGNEQFF. The CDR3 bases are TGTGCCATCAGTGATCGTTCTGCACAGGGGAATGAGCAGTTCTTC.

The chain carries TRBV6-5 and TRBJ2-3; TRBD2 might be the D (5 bases). The CDR3 runs 14 residues. CDR1 is MNHEY and CDR2 is SVGAGI in the germline V gene. The ends were cut back, 0 bases at V and 5 bases at J, with 9 bases in the middle. The CDR3 region has the DNA TGTGCCAGCAGTTACTCCTACGAGGGAGATACGCAGTATTTT. Translating it yields CASSYSYEGDTQYF.

The chain recombines TRBV18 with TRBJ1-5; maybe TRBD1 (5 bases). Looked up from germline, CDR1 is KGHSH and CDR2 is LQKENI. The CDR3 is made up of 16 amino acids. V shed 2 bases and J shed 4 bases, with 15 bases lying between them. The CDR3, as DNA: TGTGCCAGCTCACCAAACACGGGGGTTAGAAATCAGCCCCAGCATTTT. Its protein product is CASSPNTGVRNQPQHF.

This clonotype has only a few counts. The gene calls are TRBV24-1 and TRBJ1-2; 10 bases line up with TRBD1. Trimming took 3 bases from V and 5 from J; bases not matched to a gene: 8. The germline V gene has CDR1 KGHDR and CDR2 SFDVKD. The CDR3 has 16 residues. The CDR3 DNA sequence: TGTGCCACCAGTGATACGAGACAGGGGGCCGTATATGGCTACACCTTC. Translated: CATSDTRQGAVYGYTF.

This clonotype was seen many times. V and J are TRBV7-8 and TRBJ1-5; no definite D call. Germline V lookup: CDR1 SGHVS, CDR2 FQNEAQ. The CDR3 has 15 amino acids. V lost 3 bases, J lost 2 bases, and 11 bases lay in between. The CDR3 loop reads CASSFDRGGNQPQHF. CDR3 DNA: TGTGCCAGCAGCTTCGATCGCGGGGGCAATCAGCCCCAGCATTTT.

This clonotype was recorded at least ten times. V is TRBV27 and J is TRBJ2-5, with 7 nucleotides matching TRBD2. Germline-derived CDR1 and CDR2 are MNHEY and SMNVEV (reference sequence). This CDR3 has 15 amino acids. Trimming took 2 bases from V and 5 from J; bases not matched to a gene: 8. The chain's CDR3 is CASSLHLGLEETQYF. DNA for the CDR3: TGTGCCAGCAGTTTACACCTAGGACTAGAGGAGACCCAGTACTTC.

This clonotype was seen more than once but under ten times. This chain uses TRBV20-1 with TRBJ1-2; maybe TRBD1 (5 bases). CDR1 DFQATT and CDR2 SNEGSKA come from the germline V gene (reference sequence). This CDR3 contains 12 residues. The ends were cut back, 6 bases at V and 2 bases at J, with 10 bases in the middle. The CDR3 loop reads CSARDENYGYTF. CDR3 in DNA: TGCAGTGCCCGGGACGAAAACTATGGCTACACCTTC.

There are many counts of this clonotype. The genes are TRBV7-3 and TRBJ2-3; 9 bases agree with TRBD2. The CDR3 is made up of 15 amino acids. CDR1 is SGHTA and CDR2 is FQGTGA in the germline V gene. The junction had 4 bases not matched to a gene; V was cut back by 5 bases and J by 1 base. CDR3 region: CASSPKRGGTDTQYF. In DNA form, the CDR3 reads TGTGCCAGCAGCCCTAAGCGGGGGGGCACAGATACGCAGTATTTT.